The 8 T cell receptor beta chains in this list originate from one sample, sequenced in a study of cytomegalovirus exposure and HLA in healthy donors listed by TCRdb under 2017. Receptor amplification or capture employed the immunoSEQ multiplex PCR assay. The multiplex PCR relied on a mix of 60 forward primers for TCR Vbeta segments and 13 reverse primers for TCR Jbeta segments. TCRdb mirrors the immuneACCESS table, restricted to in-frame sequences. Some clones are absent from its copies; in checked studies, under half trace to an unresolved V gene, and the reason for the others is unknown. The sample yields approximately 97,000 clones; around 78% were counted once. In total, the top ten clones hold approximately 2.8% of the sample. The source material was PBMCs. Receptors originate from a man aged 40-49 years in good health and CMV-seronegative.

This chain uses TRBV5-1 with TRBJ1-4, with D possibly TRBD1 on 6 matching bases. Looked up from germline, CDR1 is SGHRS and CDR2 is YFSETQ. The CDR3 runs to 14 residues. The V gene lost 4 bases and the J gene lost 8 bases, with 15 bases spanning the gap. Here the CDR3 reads CASSPTAQGEKLFF. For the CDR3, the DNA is TGCGCCAGCAGCCCGACTGCCCAGGGGGAAAAACTGTTTTTT.

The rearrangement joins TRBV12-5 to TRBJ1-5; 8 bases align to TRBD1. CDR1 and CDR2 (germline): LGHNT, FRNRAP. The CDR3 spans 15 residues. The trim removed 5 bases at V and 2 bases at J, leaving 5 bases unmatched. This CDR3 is CASGNGQGRNQPQHF. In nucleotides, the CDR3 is TGTGCTAGTGGTAACGGACAGGGTCGCAATCAGCCCCAGCATTTT.

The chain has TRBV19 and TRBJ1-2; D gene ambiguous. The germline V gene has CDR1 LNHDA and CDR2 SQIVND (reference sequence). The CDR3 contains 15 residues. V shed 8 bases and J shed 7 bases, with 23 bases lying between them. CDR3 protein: CASRRRSSTWGGYTF. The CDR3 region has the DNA TGTGCCAGTCGTCGGAGGAGCTCAACTTGGGGTGGCTACACCTTC. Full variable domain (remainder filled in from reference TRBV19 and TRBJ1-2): DGGITQSPKYLFRKEGQNVTLSCEQNLNHDAMYWYRQDPGQGLRLIYYSQIVNDFQKGDIAEGYSVSREKKESFPLTVTSAQKNPTAFYLCASRRRSSTWGGYTFGSGTRLTVV.

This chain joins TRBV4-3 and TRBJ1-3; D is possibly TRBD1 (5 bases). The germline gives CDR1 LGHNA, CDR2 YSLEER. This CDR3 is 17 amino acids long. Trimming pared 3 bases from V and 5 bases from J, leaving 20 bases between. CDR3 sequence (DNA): TGCGCCAGCAGCCAGGGCACAGGACCTGTCCTGAGAAACACCATATATTTT. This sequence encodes CASSQGTGPVLRNTIYF.

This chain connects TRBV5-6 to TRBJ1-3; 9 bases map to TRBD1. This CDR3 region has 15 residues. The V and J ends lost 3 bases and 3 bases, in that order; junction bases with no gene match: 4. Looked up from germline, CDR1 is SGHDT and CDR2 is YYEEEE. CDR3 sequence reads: CASSWGQGLGNTIYF. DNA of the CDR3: TGTGCCAGCAGCTGGGGACAGGGTCTTGGAAACACCATATATTTT.

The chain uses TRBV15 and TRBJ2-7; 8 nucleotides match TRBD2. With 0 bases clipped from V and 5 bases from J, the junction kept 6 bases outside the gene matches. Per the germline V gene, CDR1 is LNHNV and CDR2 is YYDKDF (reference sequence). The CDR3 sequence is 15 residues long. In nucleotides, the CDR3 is TGTGCCACCAGCAGAGATCGCGGGGGGAAACACGAGCAGTACTTC. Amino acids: CATSRDRGGKHEQYF.

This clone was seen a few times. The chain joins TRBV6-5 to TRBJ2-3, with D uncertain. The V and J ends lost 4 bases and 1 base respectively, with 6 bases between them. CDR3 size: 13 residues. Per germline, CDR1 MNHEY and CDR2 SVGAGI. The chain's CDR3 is CASSWSGTDTQYF. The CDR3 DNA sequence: TGTGCCAGCAGTTGGAGTGGCACAGATACGCAGTATTTT.

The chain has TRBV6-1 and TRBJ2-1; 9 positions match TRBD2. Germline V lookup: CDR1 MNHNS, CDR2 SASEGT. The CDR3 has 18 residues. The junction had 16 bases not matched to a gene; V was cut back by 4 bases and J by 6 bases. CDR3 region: CASSGAGWAGGMGNEQFF. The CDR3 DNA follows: TGTGCCAGCAGTGGGGCGGGGTGGGCGGGGGGGATGGGCAATGAGCAGTTCTTC.